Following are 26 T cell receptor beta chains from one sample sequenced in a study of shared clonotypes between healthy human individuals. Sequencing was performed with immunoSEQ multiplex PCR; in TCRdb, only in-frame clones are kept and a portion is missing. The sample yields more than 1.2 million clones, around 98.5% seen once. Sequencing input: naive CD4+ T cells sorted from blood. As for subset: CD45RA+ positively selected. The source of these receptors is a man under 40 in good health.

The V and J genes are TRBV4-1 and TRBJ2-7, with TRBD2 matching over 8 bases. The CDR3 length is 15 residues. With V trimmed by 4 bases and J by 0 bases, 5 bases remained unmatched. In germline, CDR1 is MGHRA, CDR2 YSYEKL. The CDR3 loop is CASSRIAGSSYEQYF. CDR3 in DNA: TGCGCCAGCAGCCGGATAGCGGGGAGCTCCTACGAGCAGTACTTC.

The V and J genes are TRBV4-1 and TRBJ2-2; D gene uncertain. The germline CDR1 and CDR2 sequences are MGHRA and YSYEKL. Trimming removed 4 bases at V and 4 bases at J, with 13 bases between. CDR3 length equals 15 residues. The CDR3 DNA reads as TGCGCCAGCAGCCCCGGACGGGCGCGCACCGGGGAGCTGTTTTTT. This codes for CASSPGRARTGELFF.

The CDR3 loop reads CASSQPGVSGNTIYF. CDR3 in DNA: TGCGCCAGCAGCCAACCGGGGGTCTCTGGAAACACCATATATTTT. The V call is TRBV4-1, the J call TRBJ1-3, with D perhaps TRBD1 (5 bases). CDR1 MGHRA and CDR2 YSYEKL come from the germline V gene. V gave up 2 bases and J gave up 0 bases, with 8 bases separating them. The CDR3 is made up of 15 amino acids.

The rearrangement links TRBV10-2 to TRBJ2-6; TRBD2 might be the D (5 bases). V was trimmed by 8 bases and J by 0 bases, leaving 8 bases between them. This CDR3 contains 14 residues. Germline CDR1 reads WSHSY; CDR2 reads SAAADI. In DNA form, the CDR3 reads TGCGCCAGCCGAGGAGGCTCTGGGGCCAACGTCCTGACTTTC. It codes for CASRGGSGANVLTF.

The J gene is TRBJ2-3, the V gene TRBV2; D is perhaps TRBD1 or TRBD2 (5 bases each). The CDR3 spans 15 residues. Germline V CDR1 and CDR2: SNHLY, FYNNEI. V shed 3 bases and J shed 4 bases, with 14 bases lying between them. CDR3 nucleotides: TGTGCCAGCAGTGACCTTGGGGGAGACCCAGATACGCAGTATTTT. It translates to CASSDLGGDPDTQYF.

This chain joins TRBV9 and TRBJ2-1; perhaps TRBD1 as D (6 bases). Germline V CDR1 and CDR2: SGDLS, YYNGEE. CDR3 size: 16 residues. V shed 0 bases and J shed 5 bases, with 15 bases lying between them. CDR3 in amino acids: CASSVALRQADNEQFF. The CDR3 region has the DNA TGTGCCAGCAGCGTAGCCCTACGACAGGCTGACAATGAGCAGTTCTTC.

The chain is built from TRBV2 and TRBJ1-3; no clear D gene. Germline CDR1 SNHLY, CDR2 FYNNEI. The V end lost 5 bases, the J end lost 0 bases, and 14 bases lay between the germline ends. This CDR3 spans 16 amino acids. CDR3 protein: CASSNWDRSSGNTIYF. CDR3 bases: TGTGCCAGCAGTAACTGGGATAGAAGCTCTGGAAACACCATATATTTT. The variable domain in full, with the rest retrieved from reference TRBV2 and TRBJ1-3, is EPEVTQTPSHQVTQMGQEVILRCVPISNHLYFYWYRQILGQKVEFLVSFYNNEISEKSEIFDDQFSVERPDGSNFTLKIRSTKLEDSAMYFCASSNWDRSSGNTIYFGEGSWLTVV.

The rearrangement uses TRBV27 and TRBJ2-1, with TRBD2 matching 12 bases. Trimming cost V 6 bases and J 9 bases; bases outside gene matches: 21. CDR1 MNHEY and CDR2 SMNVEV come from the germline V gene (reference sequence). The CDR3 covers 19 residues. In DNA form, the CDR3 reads TGTGCCAGCAGATATCGGGGACTAGCGGGCCCGGCGGGTAAGGGTGAGCAGTTCTTC. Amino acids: CASRYRGLAGPAGKGEQFF.

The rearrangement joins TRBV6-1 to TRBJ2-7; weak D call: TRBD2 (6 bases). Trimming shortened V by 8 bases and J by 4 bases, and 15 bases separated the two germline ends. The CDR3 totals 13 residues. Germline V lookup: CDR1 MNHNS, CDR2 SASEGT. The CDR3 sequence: CASGRLVRYEQYF. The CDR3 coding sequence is TGTGCCAGCGGACGACTAGTTCGATACGAGCAGTACTTC.

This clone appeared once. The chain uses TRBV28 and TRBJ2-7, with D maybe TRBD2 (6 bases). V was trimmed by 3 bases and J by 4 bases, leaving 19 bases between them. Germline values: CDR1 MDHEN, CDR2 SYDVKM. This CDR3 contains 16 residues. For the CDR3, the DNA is TGTGCCAGCAGTTTTCCAGGACTCGGGGGAAGATACGAGCAGTACTTC. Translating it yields CASSFPGLGGRYEQYF. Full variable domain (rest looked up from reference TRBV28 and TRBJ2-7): DVKVTQSSRYLVKRTGEKVFLECVQDMDHENMFWYRQDPGLGLRLIYFSYDVKMKEKGDIPEGYSVSREKKERFSLILESASTNQTSMYLCASSFPGLGGRYEQYFGPGTRLTVT.

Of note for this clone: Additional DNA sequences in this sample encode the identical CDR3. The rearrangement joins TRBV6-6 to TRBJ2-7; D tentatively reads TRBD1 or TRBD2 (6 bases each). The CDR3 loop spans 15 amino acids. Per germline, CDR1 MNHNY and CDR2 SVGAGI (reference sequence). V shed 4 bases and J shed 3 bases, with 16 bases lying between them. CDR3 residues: CASSSPDRGLYEQYF. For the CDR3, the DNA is TGTGCCAGCAGTTCCCCGGACCGGGGGCTCTACGAGCAGTACTTC.

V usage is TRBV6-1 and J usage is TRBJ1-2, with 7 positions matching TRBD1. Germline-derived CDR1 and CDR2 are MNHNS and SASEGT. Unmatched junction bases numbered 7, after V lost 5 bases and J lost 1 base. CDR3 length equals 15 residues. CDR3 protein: CASSIRDRYNYGYTF. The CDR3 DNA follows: TGTGCCAGCAGTATCCGGGACAGATATAACTATGGCTACACCTTC.

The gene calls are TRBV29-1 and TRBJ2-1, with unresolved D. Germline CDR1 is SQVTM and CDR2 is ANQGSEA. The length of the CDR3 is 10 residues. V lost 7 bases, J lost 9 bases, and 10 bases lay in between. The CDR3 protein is CSDSRIEQFF. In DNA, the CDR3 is TGCAGCGACAGCCGGATTGAGCAGTTCTTC.

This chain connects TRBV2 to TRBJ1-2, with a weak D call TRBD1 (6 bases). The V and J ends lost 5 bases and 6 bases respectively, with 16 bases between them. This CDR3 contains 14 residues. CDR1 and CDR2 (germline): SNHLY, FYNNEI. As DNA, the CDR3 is TGTGCCAGCAGTCTGGCAGGGGCCGTTAATGGCTACACCTTC. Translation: CASSLAGAVNGYTF.

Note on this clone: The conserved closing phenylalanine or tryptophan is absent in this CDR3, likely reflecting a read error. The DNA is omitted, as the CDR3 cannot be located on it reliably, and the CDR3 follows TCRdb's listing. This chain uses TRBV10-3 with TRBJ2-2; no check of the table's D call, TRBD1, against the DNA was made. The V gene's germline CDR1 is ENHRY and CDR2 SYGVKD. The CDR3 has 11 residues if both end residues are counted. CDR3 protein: CAISDNRDIVV.

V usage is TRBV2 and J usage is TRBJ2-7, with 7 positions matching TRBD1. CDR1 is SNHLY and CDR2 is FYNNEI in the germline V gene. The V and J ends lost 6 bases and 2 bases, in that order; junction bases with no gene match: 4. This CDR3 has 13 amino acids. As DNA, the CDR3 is TGTGCCAGCAGGAGGACAGGTACCTACGAGCAGTACTTC. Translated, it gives CASRRTGTYEQYF.

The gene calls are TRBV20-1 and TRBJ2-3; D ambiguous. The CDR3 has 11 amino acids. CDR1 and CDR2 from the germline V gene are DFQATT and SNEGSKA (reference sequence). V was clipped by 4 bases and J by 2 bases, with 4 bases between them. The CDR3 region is CSATNTDTQYF. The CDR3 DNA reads TGCAGTGCTACCAACACAGATACGCAGTATTTT.

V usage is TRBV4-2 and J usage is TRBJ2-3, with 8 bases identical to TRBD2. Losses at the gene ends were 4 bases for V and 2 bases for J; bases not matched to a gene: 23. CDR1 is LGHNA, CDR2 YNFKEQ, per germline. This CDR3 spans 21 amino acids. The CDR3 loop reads CASSPRAGTSFVPGPTDTQYF. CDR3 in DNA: TGTGCCAGCAGCCCCCGGGCGGGGACTAGTTTTGTTCCGGGCCCCACAGATACGCAGTATTTT.

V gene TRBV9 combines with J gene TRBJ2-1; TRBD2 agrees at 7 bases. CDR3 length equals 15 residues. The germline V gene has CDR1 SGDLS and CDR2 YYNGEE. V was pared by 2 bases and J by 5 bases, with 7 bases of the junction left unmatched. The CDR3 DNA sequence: TGTGCCAGCAGCGTGAGTTCGGGAGGACACAATGAGCAGTTCTTC. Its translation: CASSVSSGGHNEQFF.

The CDR3 DNA is TGTGCCAGCAGCACCGGGGACCTTAATGAAAAACTGTTTTTT. It translates to CASSTGDLNEKLFF. The V and J genes are TRBV5-4 and TRBJ1-4; possibly TRBD1 for D (5 bases). Trimming stripped 4 bases from V and 4 bases from J, with 11 bases between. The CDR3 runs to 14 residues. Germline-derived CDR1 and CDR2 are SGHNT and YYREEE (reference sequence).

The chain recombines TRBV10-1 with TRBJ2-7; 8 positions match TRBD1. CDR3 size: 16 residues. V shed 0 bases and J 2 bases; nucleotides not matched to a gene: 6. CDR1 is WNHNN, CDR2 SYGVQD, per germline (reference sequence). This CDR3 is CASSESDRVNPYEQYF. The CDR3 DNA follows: TGCGCCAGCAGTGAGTCGGACAGGGTCAACCCCTACGAGCAGTACTTC.

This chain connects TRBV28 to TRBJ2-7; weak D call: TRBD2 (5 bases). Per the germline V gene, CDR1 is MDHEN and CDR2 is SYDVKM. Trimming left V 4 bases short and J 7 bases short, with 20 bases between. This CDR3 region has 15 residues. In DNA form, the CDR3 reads TGTGCCAGCAGTTCATGGGCGGCAGGTCGGGGAGAGCAGTACTTC. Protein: CASSSWAAGRGEQYF.

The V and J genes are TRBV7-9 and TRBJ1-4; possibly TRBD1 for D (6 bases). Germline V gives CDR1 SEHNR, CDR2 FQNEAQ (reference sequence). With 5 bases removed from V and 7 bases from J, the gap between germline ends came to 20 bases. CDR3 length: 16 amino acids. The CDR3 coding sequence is TGTGCCAGCAGCCCGGTGGGGGGCGATTTCGGTGAAAAACTGTTTTTT. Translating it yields CASSPVGGDFGEKLFF. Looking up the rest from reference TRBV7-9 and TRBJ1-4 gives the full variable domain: DTGVSQNPRHKITKRGQNVTFRCDPISEHNRLYWYRQTLGQGPEFLTYFQNEAQLEKSRLLSDRFSAERPKGSFSTLEIQRTEQGDSAMYLCASSPVGGDFGEKLFFGSGTQLSVL.

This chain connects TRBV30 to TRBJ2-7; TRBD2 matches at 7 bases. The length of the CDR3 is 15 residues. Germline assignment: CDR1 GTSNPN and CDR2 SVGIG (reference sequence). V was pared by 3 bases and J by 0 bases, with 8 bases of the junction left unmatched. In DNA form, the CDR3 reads TGTGCCTGGAGATCAGTAGCGGGTGGCTCCTACGAGCAGTACTTC. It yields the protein CAWRSVAGGSYEQYF.

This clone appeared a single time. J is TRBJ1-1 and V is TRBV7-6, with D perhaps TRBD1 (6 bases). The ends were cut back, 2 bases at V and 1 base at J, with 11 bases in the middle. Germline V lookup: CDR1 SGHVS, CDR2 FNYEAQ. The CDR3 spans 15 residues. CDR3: CASSLNGGGNTEAFF. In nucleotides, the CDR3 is TGTGCCAGCAGCTTAAACGGGGGCGGGAACACTGAAGCTTTCTTT.

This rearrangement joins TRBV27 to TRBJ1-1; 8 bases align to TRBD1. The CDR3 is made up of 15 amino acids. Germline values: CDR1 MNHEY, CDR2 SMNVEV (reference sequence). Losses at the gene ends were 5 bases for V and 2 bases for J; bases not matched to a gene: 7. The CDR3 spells CASSPVTGVNTEAFF. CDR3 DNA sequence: TGTGCCAGCAGTCCCGTGACAGGGGTAAACACTGAAGCTTTCTTT.